One TCR beta chain is described in this entry. Its antigen is not identified. The data belong to a study of early T cells in non-severe SARS-CoV-2 infection. Study-level information: Sequencing of bulk RNA from unsorted whole blood was done, without chain pairing.

Study findings and constraints: Matches to VDJdb favored anti-spike CD8 responses and missed private and CD4 specificities.

The TCR library protocol attached unique molecular identifiers to the individual cDNA molecules. One entry per CDR3 protein results from TCRdb running MiXCR on the 5' RACE reads. The table has some 66,000 distinct CDR3 sequences, approximately 9.1% seen once. This CDR3 contains 16 residues. Germline lookup yields CDR1 MGHRA and CDR2 YSYEKL. V was trimmed by 1 base and J by 0 bases, leaving 12 bases between them. Sequenced material: whole blood. The chain is built from TRBV4-1 and TRBJ1-2; D possibly corresponds to TRBD1 (5 bases). The sequence came from an adult who was a healthcare worker with PCR-confirmed SARS-CoV-2 infection or an uninfected control (not recorded which). CDR3 residues: CASSQAAGGSNYGYTF. The CDR3 bases are TGCGCCAGCAGCCAAGCCGCGGGGGGGTCTAACTATGGCTACACCTTC.